A single sample gave rise to the 17 T cell receptor beta chains below, sequenced in a study of blood T cell dynamics during melanoma immunotherapy. Sample time point: pre-treatment baseline. Profiled with immunoSEQ multiplex PCR; TCRdb holds only in-frame clones, not every one. The sample records about 6,300 clones, roughly 91% being singletons. The sequencing used cell-free DNA from blood, collected from a patient treated with checkpoint blockade. Source of these receptors: a human donor with melanoma.

The chain carries TRBV7-2 and TRBJ2-1, with D hard to call. This CDR3 is 15 amino acids long. The V end lost 3 bases, the J end lost 4 bases, and 13 bases lay between the germline ends. Germline CDR1 SGHTA, CDR2 FQGNSA. CDR3 region: CASSFSGGQYNEQFF. The CDR3 nucleotides are TGTGCCAGCAGCTTTTCCGGCGGCCAATACAATGAGCAGTTCTTC.

By share, this clone counts as large. This chain joins TRBV10-1 and TRBJ2-5; D possibly corresponds to TRBD2 (6 bases). The CDR3 loop spans 13 amino acids. Germline V CDR1 and CDR2: WNHNN, SYGVQD (reference sequence). The CDR3 loop is CAGRQGGFGTQYF. The CDR3 DNA is TGCGCTGGACGCCAGGGAGGTTTCGGGACCCAGTACTTC.

This chain links TRBV7-9 with TRBJ1-1; a possible D gene is TRBD1 (6 bases). Germline lookup yields CDR1 SEHNR and CDR2 FQNEAQ (reference sequence). The CDR3 is 15 amino acids. The V gene lost 4 bases and the J gene lost 1 base, with 13 bases spanning the gap. As DNA, the CDR3 is TGTGCCAGCAGCTCGCGACAGGAAGGGAACACTGAAGCTTTCTTT. Residues: CASSSRQEGNTEAFF.

This clone was counted once. The chain employs TRBV5-1 and TRBJ2-7; 10 bases map to TRBD1. Germline assignment: CDR1 SGHRS and CDR2 YFSETQ. Trimming took 0 bases from V and 5 from J; bases not matched to a gene: 8. This CDR3 contains 16 residues. CDR3 loop: CASSLDGQGVVNEQYF. In DNA form, the CDR3 reads TGCGCCAGCAGCTTGGACGGACAGGGGGTAGTCAACGAGCAGTACTTC.

The chain couples TRBV28 to TRBJ1-1; the D is unclear. The CDR3 covers 12 residues. Trimming left V 6 bases short and J 2 bases short, with 7 bases between. Per germline, CDR1 MDHEN and CDR2 SYDVKM. The CDR3 DNA reads TGTGCCAGCAGGGTCCTAAACACTGAAGCTTTCTTT. It specifies CASRVLNTEAFF.

This sequence joins TRBV9 and TRBJ1-2; D unclear. The CDR3 length is 16 residues. Trimming shortened V by 3 bases and J by 4 bases, and 19 bases separated the two germline ends. Germline assignment: CDR1 SGDLS and CDR2 YYNGEE. This CDR3 is CASSGPGQTVGYGYTF. Written as DNA, the CDR3 is TGTGCCAGCAGCGGACCCGGTCAAACCGTTGGCTATGGCTACACCTTC.

J is TRBJ2-1 and V is TRBV28; 7 bases fit TRBD2. V lost 2 bases and J lost 8; bases outside the gene matches: 9. From germline, CDR1 is MDHEN and CDR2 SYDVKM. The CDR3 contains 15 residues. The CDR3 is CASSLGGTNGDEQFF. The CDR3 DNA reads as TGTGCCAGCAGTTTAGGCGGGACTAATGGGGATGAGCAGTTCTTC.

Only a few counts were recorded for this clone. The rearrangement joins TRBV7-2 to TRBJ1-2; TRBD1 matches at 7 bases. CDR3 length: 15 residues. Germline-derived CDR1 and CDR2 are SGHTA and FQGNSA. Trimming at V came to 0 bases and at J to 6 bases, leaving 7 bases not matched to a gene. CDR3 sequence: CASSLAFDRDNGYTF. The CDR3 nucleotides read TGTGCCAGCAGCTTAGCGTTCGACAGGGATAATGGCTACACCTTC.

This sequence joins TRBV7-9 and TRBJ2-5; TRBD2 agrees at 16 bases. V gave up 4 bases and J gave up 5 bases; unmatched junction bases: 4. This CDR3 comprises 16 residues. Germline CDR1 and CDR2: SEHNR and FQNEAQ (reference sequence). The CDR3 bases are TGTGCCAGCAGCTCCACGGGACTAGCGGGAGGGGAGACCCAGTACTTC. Amino acid sequence: CASSSTGLAGGETQYF.

This clone was observed once. This chain connects TRBV20-1 to TRBJ2-5; D is undetermined. This CDR3 is built from 11 residues. Germline V gene lookup returns CDR1 DFQATT and CDR2 SNEGSKA (reference sequence). With 5 bases removed from V and 4 bases from J, the gap between germline ends came to 8 bases. The CDR3 reads CSAPDTETQYF. CDR3 DNA sequence: TGCAGTGCTCCCGACACAGAGACCCAGTACTTC.

This clone is a singleton in its sample. The chain recombines TRBV2 with TRBJ1-5, with D tentatively TRBD1 (5 bases). Germline values: CDR1 SNHLY, CDR2 FYNNEI. V lost 5 bases, J lost 4 bases, and 12 bases lay in between. The CDR3 runs 14 residues. CDR3 residues: CASSTGTQNQPQHF. CDR3 in DNA: TGTGCCAGCAGTACCGGGACTCAGAATCAGCCCCAGCATTTT.

This chain links TRBV19 with TRBJ2-5, with 11 bases fitting TRBD1. Per the germline V gene, CDR1 is LNHDA and CDR2 is SQIVND (reference sequence). V was clipped by 8 bases and J by 4 bases; unmatched bases: 12. The length of the CDR3 is 16 residues. The DNA of the CDR3 is TGTGCCAGTGCCCCCAGATCCGGGACAGGGGGAGAGACCCAGTACTTC. This translates into CASAPRSGTGGETQYF.

The DNA of the CDR3 is TGTGCCAGCAGCGTAGATGGCTATACCGATTCCTTAGCCAAAAACATTCAGTACTTC. It codes for CASSVDGYTDSLAKNIQYF. The chain employs TRBV9 and TRBJ2-4, with D hard to call. With 0 bases removed from V and 0 bases from J, the gap between germline ends came to 19 bases. The germline gives CDR1 SGDLS, CDR2 YYNGEE. This CDR3 is built from 19 residues.

This clone occurred once. The J gene is TRBJ2-7, the V gene TRBV11-3, with D perhaps given as TRBD1 or TRBD2 (5 bases each). The CDR3 spans 13 residues. Deletions cut 1 base from V and 7 bases from J, with 11 bases between. The germline gives CDR1 SGHNT, CDR2 YENEEA. DNA for the CDR3: TGTGCCAGCAGCTTAGCAGGGTCGGGGGAGCAGTACTTC. It yields the protein CASSLAGSGEQYF.

This chain connects TRBV6-6 to TRBJ2-1; no clear D. V was clipped by 2 bases and J by 11 bases, with 7 bases between them. CDR3 length: 11 residues. Germline CDR1 and CDR2: MNHNY and SVGAGI (reference sequence). CDR3 sequence (DNA): TGTGCCAGCAGTTACGGACGGAAGCAGTTCTTC. The encoded protein is CASSYGRKQFF.

The V call is TRBV5-8, the J call TRBJ1-5; 11 bases line up with TRBD1. CDR3 length: 18 residues. CDR1 and CDR2 from the germline V gene are SGHTS and YDEGEE. The J segment lost 1 base and the V segment lost 5 bases, leaving 11 bases of the junction unmatched. The CDR3 sequence is CASSRFSGQGASNQPQHF. CDR3 DNA sequence: TGTGCCAGCAGTCGTTTCTCAGGACAGGGGGCGAGCAATCAGCCCCAGCATTTT. Using reference TRBV5-8 and TRBJ1-5 for the parts outside the CDR3, the full variable domain is EAGVTQSPTHLIKTRGQQATLRCSPISGHTSVYWYQQALGLGLQFLLWYDEGEERNRGNFPPRFSGRQFPNYSSELNVNALELEDSALYLCASSRFSGQGASNQPQHFGDGTRLSIL.

The chain links TRBV6-1 to TRBJ1-1, with D unclear. CDR1 and CDR2 (germline): MNHNS, SASEGT. Trimming took off 3 bases at V and 4 bases at J, with 12 bases between the two ends. This CDR3 contains 14 residues. The CDR3 bases are TGTGCCAGCAGTGATTCTATTTGGGCCACTGAAGCTTTCTTT. It codes for CASSDSIWATEAFF.